Listed here are 9 T cell receptor beta chains from one sample, sequenced in a study of T cell repertoires in cytomegalovirus infection. TCRdb redid the calling of the reads with MiXCR, one entry per CDR3 protein. Of roughly 570,000 distinct CDR3 sequences listed, approximately 40% are singletons. The antigens of these receptors remain unknown. Here the sequenced sample was cultured PBMCs, taken from culture after CMV antigen stimulation. The receptors originated from a human donor in good health (CMV status not recorded). Some clones in this sample may be carry-over from other donors' samples.

The J gene is TRBJ2-7, the V gene TRBV27; D is ambiguous. The CDR3 loop spans 15 amino acids. CDR1 and CDR2 from the germline V gene are MNHEY and SMNVEV (reference sequence). V gave up 3 bases and J gave up 2 bases, with 14 bases separating them. The CDR3 loop reads CASSFMHPGAYEQYF. DNA of the CDR3: TGTGCCAGCAGTTTCATGCACCCTGGGGCCTACGAGCAGTACTTC.

The chain joins TRBV7-8 to TRBJ2-2; D is undetermined. The length of the CDR3 is 16 residues. Trimming stripped 5 bases from V and 3 bases from J, with 16 bases between. Germline V lookup: CDR1 SGHVS, CDR2 FQNEAQ. The CDR3 region is CASSVGWGPDTGELFF. Here the CDR3 DNA reads TGTGCCAGCAGCGTTGGCTGGGGTCCCGACACCGGGGAGCTGTTTTTT. The full variable domain, its missing parts supplied by reference TRBV7-8 and TRBJ2-2, is GAGVSQSPRYKVAKRGQDVALRCDPISGHVSLFWYQQALGQGPEFLTYFQNEAQLDKSGLPSDRFFAERPEGSVSTLKIQRTQQEDSAVYLCASSVGWGPDTGELFFGEGSRLTVL.

In its sample, this clonotype was seen a few times. CDR3 nucleotides: TGTGCCACCAGTGATTCCACAGGGGTGGGTGAGCAGTTCTTC. Protein sequence: CATSDSTGVGEQFF. This chain joins TRBV24-1 and TRBJ2-1; 7 bases fit TRBD1. J gave up 9 bases and V 2 bases, and 6 bases lay outside the gene matches. CDR1 and CDR2 (germline): KGHDR, SFDVKD. The CDR3 extends over 14 amino acids.

This clonotype was counted only a few times. The chain carries TRBV7-2 and TRBJ1-2, with D possibly matching TRBD1 (5 bases). The V end was cut by 5 bases, the J end by 0 bases, with 13 bases between. Germline V lookup: CDR1 SGHTA, CDR2 FQGNSA. The CDR3 loop spans 15 amino acids. The CDR3 is CASSPGEGPNYGYTF. The CDR3 bases are TGTGCCAGCAGCCCCGGGGAGGGACCTAACTATGGCTACACCTTC.

The chain joins TRBV5-4 to TRBJ1-2, with D unclear. This CDR3 has 15 amino acids. The germline gives CDR1 SGHNT, CDR2 YYREEE (reference sequence). V was cut by 4 bases and J by 3 bases, with 16 bases left in between. The CDR3 region has the DNA TGTGCCAGCAGCCTCCCTGGGCAGACTTACTATGGCTACACCTTC. Translated: CASSLPGQTYYGYTF.

V is TRBV7-2 and J is TRBJ2-2; 8 nucleotides agree with TRBD2. The V gene's germline CDR1 is SGHTA and CDR2 FQGNSA. The CDR3 contains 15 residues. V was clipped by 5 bases and J by 8 bases; unmatched bases: 10. This CDR3 is CASSATSVGGGELFF. Written as DNA, the CDR3 is TGTGCCAGCAGCGCGACTAGCGTGGGGGGGGGGGAGCTGTTTTTT.

The chain is built from TRBV2 and TRBJ1-1; D ambiguous. This CDR3 contains 14 residues. Looked up from germline, CDR1 is SNHLY and CDR2 is FYNNEI. Trimming left V 2 bases short and J 3 bases short, with 10 bases between. The CDR3 reads CASSERVVDTEAFF. In DNA, the CDR3 is TGTGCCAGCAGTGAAAGGGTTGTGGACACTGAAGCTTTCTTT.

V is TRBV20-1 and J is TRBJ2-3, with 8 bases matching TRBD2. CDR1 DFQATT and CDR2 SNEGSKA come from the germline V gene (reference sequence). This CDR3 contains 14 residues. After removal of 5 bases from V and 4 bases from J, the junction contained 8 bases not matched to a gene. The CDR3 DNA reads as TGCAGTGCTCCCCCGGGACTAGGAGCAGATACGCAGTATTTT. It translates to CSAPPGLGADTQYF.

V gene TRBV5-1 combines with J gene TRBJ1-1, with TRBD1 identical over 7 bases. Germline V gives CDR1 SGHRS, CDR2 YFSETQ. The ends lost 6 bases at V and 11 bases at J; junction bases unmatched: 16. The CDR3 totals 14 residues. CDR3 amino acids: CASKPLGTVHRAFF. In nucleotides, the CDR3 is TGCGCCAGCAAACCGCTAGGGACAGTTCACCGCGCTTTCTTT.